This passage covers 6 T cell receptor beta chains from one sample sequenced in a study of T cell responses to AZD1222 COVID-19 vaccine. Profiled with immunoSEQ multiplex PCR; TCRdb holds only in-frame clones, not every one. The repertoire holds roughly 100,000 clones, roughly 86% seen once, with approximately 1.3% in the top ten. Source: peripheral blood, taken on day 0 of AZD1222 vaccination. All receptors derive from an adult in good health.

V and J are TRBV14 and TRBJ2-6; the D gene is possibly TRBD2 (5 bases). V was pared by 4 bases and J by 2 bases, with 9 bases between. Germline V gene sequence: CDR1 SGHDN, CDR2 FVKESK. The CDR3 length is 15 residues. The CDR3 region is CASSPDGTGANVLTF. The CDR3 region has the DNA TGTGCCAGCAGCCCAGACGGGACTGGGGCCAACGTCCTGACTTTC.

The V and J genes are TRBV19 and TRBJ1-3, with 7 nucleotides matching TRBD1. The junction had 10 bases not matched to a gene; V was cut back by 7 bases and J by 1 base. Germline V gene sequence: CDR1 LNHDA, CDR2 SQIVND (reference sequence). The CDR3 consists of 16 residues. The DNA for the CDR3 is TGTGCCAGTAATAAACGGACAGGCGGATCTGGAAACACCATATATTTT. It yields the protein CASNKRTGGSGNTIYF.

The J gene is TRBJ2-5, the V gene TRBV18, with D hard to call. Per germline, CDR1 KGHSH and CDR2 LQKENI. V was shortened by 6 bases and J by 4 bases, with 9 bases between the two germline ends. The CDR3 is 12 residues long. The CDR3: CASSQKRETQYF. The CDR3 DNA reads TGTGCCAGCTCTCAAAAGAGAGAGACCCAGTACTTC.

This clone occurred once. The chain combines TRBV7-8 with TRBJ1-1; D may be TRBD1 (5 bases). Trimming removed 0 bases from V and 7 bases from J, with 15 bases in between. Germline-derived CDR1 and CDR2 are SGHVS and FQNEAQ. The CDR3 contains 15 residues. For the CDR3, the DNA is TGTGCCAGCAGCTTAGCGCTGGGACCGGGATATGAAGCTTTCTTT. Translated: CASSLALGPGYEAFF.

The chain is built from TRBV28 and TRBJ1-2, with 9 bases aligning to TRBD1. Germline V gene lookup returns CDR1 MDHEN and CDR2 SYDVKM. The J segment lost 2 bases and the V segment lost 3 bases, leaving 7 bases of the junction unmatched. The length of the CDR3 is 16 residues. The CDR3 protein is CASSLGQTGGNYGYTF. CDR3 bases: TGTGCCAGCAGTTTGGGTCAGACAGGGGGGAACTATGGCTACACCTTC.

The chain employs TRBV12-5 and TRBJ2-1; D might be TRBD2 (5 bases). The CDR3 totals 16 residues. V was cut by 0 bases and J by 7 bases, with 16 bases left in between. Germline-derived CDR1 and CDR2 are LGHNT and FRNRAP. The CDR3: CASGLVGPEEANEQFF. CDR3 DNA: TGTGCTAGTGGTTTGGTAGGACCCGAGGAGGCAAATGAGCAGTTCTTC. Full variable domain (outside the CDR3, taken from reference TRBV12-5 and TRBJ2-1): DARVTQTPRHKVTEMGQEVTMRCQPILGHNTVFWYRQTMMQGLELLAYFRNRAPLDDSGMPKDRFSAEMPDATLATLKIQPSEPRDSAVYFCASGLVGPEEANEQFFGPGTRLTVL.